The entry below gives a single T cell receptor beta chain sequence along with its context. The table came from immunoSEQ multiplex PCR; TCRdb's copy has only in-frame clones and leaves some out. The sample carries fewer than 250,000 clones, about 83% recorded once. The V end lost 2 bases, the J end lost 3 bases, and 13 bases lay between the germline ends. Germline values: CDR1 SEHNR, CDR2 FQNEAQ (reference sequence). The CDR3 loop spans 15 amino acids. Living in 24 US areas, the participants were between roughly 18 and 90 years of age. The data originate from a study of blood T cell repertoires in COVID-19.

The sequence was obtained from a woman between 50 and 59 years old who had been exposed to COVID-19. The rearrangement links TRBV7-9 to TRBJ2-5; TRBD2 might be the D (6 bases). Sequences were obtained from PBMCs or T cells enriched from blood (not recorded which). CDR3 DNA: TGTGCCAGCAGCTTACGGCTAGGCGGGAAAGAGACCCAGTACTTC. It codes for CASSLRLGGKETQYF.